A single sample is the source of the 8 T cell receptor beta chains below, sequenced in a study of OX40 agonist ivuxolimab in advanced cancers. Produced via immunoSEQ multiplex PCR; TCRdb's table is partial and in-frame only. Among tens of thousands of clones listed, roughly 87% were seen once. The sample in question was CD4+ or CD8+ T cells sorted from blood, obtained in a trial of the OX40 agonist ivuxolimab. These receptors were obtained from an adult with an advanced solid tumor such as melanoma, head and neck, liver or kidney cancer.

This chain links TRBV5-1 with TRBJ1-2; D uncertain. CDR3 length equals 15 residues. V was clipped by 6 bases and J by 0 bases, with 15 bases between them. Per the germline V gene, CDR1 is SGHRS and CDR2 is YFSETQ. The CDR3 loop is CASNLLGGTNYGYTF. Written as DNA, the CDR3 is TGCGCCAGCAATCTACTAGGCGGAACTAACTATGGCTACACCTTC.

V is TRBV18 and J is TRBJ1-1; 8 bases align to TRBD1. V lost 2 bases, J lost 7 bases, and 0 bases stayed unmatched. Germline V lookup: CDR1 KGHSH, CDR2 LQKENI. The CDR3 is made up of 12 amino acids. The chain's CDR3 is CASSPGQGEAFF. In nucleotides, the CDR3 is TGTGCCAGCTCACCAGGACAGGGTGAAGCTTTCTTT.

The rearrangement joins TRBV28 to TRBJ2-3; TRBD1 might be the D (6 bases). The CDR3 loop spans 16 amino acids. Germline V gene sequence: CDR1 MDHEN, CDR2 SYDVKM. The ends were cut back, 6 bases at V and 0 bases at J, with 16 bases in the middle. The CDR3 region is CASRSTGFASTDTQYF. The CDR3, as DNA: TGTGCCAGCAGATCCACAGGGTTTGCTAGCACAGATACGCAGTATTTT.

This clone was observed a single time. The chain uses TRBV5-4 and TRBJ2-4; 9 positions match TRBD1. CDR3 length equals 15 residues. Germline values: CDR1 SGHNT, CDR2 YYREEE (reference sequence). The J segment lost 0 bases and the V segment lost 4 bases, leaving 2 bases of the junction unmatched. The CDR3 nucleotides read TGTGCCAGCAGCACGGGACAGGGAGCCAAAAACATTCAGTACTTC. Protein: CASSTGQGAKNIQYF. The full variable domain, completed using reference TRBV5-4 and TRBJ2-4, is ETGVTQSPTHLIKTRGQQVTLRCSSQSGHNTVSWYQQALGQGPQFIFQYYREEENGRGNFPPRFSGLQFPNYSSELNVNALELDDSALYLCASSTGQGAKNIQYFGAGTRLSVL.

Details on this clone: The germline gene is not matched at one end of the junction; a read error may be the cause. Different DNA sequences within this sample yield the same CDR3. This chain links TRBV7-2 with TRBJ1-2; D is unresolved. CDR3 length: 14 residues. CDR1 and CDR2 (germline): SGHTA, FQGNSA. The CDR3 nucleotides read TGTGCCAGCTCTCAGGCCCAAGAGAACTATGGCTACACCTTT. Translating gives CASSQAQENYGYTF.

V is TRBV4-2 and J is TRBJ2-2; maybe TRBD1 (5 bases). The CDR3 totals 18 residues. Germline V gene data show CDR1 as LGHNA and CDR2 as YNFKEQ. Deletions cut 0 bases from V and 2 bases from J, with 16 bases between. CDR3 bases: TGTGCCAGCAGCCAAGATCTGGCCCAGGGAACAAACACCGGGGAGCTGTTTTTT. Translation gives CASSQDLAQGTNTGELFF.

The chain recombines TRBV28 with TRBJ1-2; TRBD1 might be the D (6 bases). Deletions cut 3 bases from V and 7 bases from J, with 15 bases between. Germline V gives CDR1 MDHEN, CDR2 SYDVKM. The CDR3 consists of 14 residues. CDR3 protein: CASSLGAGAAGYTF. CDR3 DNA: TGTGCCAGCAGTTTGGGTGCAGGGGCGGCTGGCTACACCTTC.

The V and J genes are TRBV7-3 and TRBJ2-1; the D is unclear. Trimming stripped 3 bases from V and 5 bases from J, with 8 bases between. The CDR3 is 13 residues long. Looked up from germline, CDR1 is SGHTA and CDR2 is FQGTGA. CDR3 residues: CASSFAADNEQFF. The CDR3 bases are TGTGCCAGCAGCTTTGCGGCAGACAATGAGCAGTTCTTC.